This paragraph covers one T cell receptor (beta chain) sequence. These data belong to a study of blood T cell repertoires in COVID-19. About the study: Samples of COVID-19 (acute and convalescent) were obtained from the United States, Italy and Spain. Sample material is recorded as cDNA or gDNA derived from T cells, B-cell-depleted T cells, or PBMCs.

Study processing details: Cell counts per sample came from amplifying reference gene primers. Using immunoSEQ multiplex PCR, the repertoire was profiled, and TCRdb retains in-frame clones only, with some absent. That table gives V, J and clone size, and the DNA gave D and trimming. The data show 150,000 or so clones, about 88% seen once. Between the trimmed V and J ends, which lost 5 bases and 3 bases, there was a span of 15 bases. The CDR3 sequence is 15 residues long. Germline values: CDR1 SGHTA, CDR2 FQGNSA. The source material was peripheral blood. This TCR was recovered from a woman aged 65 to 85 with acute or convalescent COVID-19. The chain links TRBV7-2 to TRBJ2-3, with D perhaps TRBD2 (8 bases). In nucleotides, the CDR3 is TGTGCCAGCAGCCAGGGGGGCGGGGGGACAGATACGCAGTATTTT. Translating gives CASSQGGGGTDTQYF.